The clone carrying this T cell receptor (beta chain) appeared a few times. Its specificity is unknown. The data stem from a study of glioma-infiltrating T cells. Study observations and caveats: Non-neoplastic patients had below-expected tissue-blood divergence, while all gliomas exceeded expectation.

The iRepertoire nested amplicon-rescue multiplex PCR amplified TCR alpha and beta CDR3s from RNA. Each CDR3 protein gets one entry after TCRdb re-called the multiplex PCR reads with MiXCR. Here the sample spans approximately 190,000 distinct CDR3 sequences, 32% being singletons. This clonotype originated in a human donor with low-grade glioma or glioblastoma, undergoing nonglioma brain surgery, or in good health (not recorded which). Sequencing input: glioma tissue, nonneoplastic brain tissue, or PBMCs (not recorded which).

CDR3 coding DNA: TGCGCCAGCAGCGCCGGGACTGCTAACACCGGGGAGCTGTTTTTT. Translation: CASSAGTANTGELFF. The chain is built from TRBV10-2 and TRBJ2-2, with a possible D match to TRBD2 (6 bases). From germline, CDR1 is WSHSY and CDR2 SAAADI. Trimming cost V 6 bases and J 2 bases, with 13 bases left between them. This CDR3 region has 15 residues.